This T cell receptor beta chain derives from a study of control samples from healthy donors and cancer patients (dated by TCRdb to the early 2020s). V sheds 3 bases and J sheds 1 base, leaving 11 bases between their ends. Via the germline V gene, CDR1 is SGHNT and CDR2 YENEEA. Spanning cysteine to phenylalanine, the CDR3 consists of 15 amino acids. CDR3 DNA is the only sequence kept; it has 45 bases, read in frame from the first base. To note about this clone: The antigen this receptor binds is unknown. Base quality data are lacking; no much larger clone is found one base away.

Libraries were constructed by the immunoSEQ multiplex PCR assay. TCRdb holds this immuneACCESS table with in-frame rearrangements only. Some clones are missing; in checked studies, unresolved V genes explain under half, and the rest has no known cause. The sample table contains tens of thousands of clones; only one count was recorded for 91% of them. The ten largest clones capture 15% to 17% of the sample. Sequencing was carried out using blood. The V gene is TRBV11-3 and the J gene is TRBJ2-3; tentative D gene TRBD1, with 6 bases matching. This TCR was recovered from a man between 25 and 39 years old in good health. The CDR3 protein sequence reads: CASSLTGYGTDTQYF. In nucleotide form, the sequence is TGTGCCAGCAGCTTGACAGGATATGGCACAGATACGCAGTATTTT.